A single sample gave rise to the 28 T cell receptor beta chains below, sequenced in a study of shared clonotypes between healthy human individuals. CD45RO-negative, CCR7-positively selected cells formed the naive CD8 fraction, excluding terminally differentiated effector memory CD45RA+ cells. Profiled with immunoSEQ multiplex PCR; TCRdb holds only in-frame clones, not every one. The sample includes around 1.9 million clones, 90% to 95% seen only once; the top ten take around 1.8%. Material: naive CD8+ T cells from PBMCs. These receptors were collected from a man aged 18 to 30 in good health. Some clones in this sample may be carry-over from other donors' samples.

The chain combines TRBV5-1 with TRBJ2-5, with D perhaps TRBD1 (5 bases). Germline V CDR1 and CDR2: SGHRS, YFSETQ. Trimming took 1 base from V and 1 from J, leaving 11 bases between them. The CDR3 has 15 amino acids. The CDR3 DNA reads TGCGCCAGCAGCTTGTTGGGCAGGGCCCAAGAGACCCAGTACTTC. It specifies CASSLLGRAQETQYF.

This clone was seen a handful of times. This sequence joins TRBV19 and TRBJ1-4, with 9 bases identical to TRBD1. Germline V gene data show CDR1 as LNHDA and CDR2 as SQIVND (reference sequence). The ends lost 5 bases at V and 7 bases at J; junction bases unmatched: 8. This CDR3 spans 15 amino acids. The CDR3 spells CASSPPTGGGEKLFF. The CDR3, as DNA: TGTGCCAGTAGTCCCCCGACAGGGGGAGGTGAAAAACTGTTTTTT.

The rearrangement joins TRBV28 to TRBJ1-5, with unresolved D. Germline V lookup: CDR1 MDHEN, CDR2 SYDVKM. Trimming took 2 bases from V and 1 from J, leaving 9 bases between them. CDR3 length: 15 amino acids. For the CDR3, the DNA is TGTGCCAGCAGTTTACGGGGTAGGAGCAATCAGCCCCAGCATTTT. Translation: CASSLRGRSNQPQHF. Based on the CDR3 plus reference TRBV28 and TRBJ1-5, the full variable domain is DVKVTQSSRYLVKRTGEKVFLECVQDMDHENMFWYRQDPGLGLRLIYFSYDVKMKEKGDIPEGYSVSREKKERFSLILESASTNQTSMYLCASSLRGRSNQPQHFGDGTRLSIL.

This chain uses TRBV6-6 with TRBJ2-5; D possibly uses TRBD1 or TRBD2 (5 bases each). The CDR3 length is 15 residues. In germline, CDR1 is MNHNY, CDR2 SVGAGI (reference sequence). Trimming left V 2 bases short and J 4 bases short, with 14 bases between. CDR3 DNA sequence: TGTGCCAGCAGTTACACGTACGGGACGGTAGAGACCCAGTACTTC. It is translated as CASSYTYGTVETQYF.

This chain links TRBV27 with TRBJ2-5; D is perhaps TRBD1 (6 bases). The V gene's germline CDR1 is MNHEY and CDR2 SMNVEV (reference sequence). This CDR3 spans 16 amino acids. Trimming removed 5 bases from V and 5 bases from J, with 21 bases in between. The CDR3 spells CASSPRSGRGMETQYF. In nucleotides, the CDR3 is TGTGCCAGCAGTCCCCGTTCGGGCAGGGGAATGGAGACCCAGTACTTC.

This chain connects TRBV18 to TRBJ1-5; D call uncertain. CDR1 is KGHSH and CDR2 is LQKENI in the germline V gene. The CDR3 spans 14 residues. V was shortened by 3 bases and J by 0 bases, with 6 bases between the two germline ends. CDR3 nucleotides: TGTGCCAGCTCACCTGCAGATAGCAATCAGCCCCAGCATTTT. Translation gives CASSPADSNQPQHF. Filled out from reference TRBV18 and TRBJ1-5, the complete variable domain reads NAGVMQNPRHLVRRRGQEARLRCSPMKGHSHVYWYRQLPEEGLKFMVYLQKENIIDESGMPKERFSAEFPKEGPSILRIQQVVRGDSAAYFCASSPADSNQPQHFGDGTRLSIL.

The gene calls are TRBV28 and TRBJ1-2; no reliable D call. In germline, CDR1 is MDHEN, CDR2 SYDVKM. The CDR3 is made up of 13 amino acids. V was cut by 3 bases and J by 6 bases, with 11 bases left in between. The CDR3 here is CASSFGRTDGYTF. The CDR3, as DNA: TGTGCCAGCAGTTTCGGGCGAACCGATGGCTACACCTTC.

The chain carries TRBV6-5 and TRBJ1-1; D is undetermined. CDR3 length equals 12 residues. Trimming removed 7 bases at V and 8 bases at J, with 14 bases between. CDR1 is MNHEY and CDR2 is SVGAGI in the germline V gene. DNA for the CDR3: TGTGCCAGCACCAACTGGGAAGGGGAAGCTTTCTTT. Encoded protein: CASTNWEGEAFF.

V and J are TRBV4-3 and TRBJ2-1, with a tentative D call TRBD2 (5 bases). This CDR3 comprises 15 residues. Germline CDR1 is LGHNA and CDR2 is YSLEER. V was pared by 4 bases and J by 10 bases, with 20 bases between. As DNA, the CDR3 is TGCGCCAGCAGCCGTGATTATGTCGGGAACCAAGAGCAGTTCTTC. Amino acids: CASSRDYVGNQEQFF.

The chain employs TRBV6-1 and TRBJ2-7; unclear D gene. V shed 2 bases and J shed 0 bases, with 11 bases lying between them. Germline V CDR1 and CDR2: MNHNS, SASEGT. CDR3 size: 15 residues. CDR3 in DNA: TGTGCCAGCAGTGAATCCCGATCAGTCTCCTACGAGCAGTACTTC. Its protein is CASSESRSVSYEQYF.

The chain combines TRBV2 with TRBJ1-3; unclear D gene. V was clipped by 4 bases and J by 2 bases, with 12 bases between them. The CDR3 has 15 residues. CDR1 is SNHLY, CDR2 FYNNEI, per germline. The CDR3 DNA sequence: TGTGCCAGCAGTGGTAAGGGCTTGACTGGAAACACCATATATTTT. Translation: CASSGKGLTGNTIYF.

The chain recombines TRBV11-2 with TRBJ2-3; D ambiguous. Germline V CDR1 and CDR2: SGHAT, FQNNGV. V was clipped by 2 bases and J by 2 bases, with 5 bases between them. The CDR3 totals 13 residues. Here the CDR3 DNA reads TGTGCCAGCAGCTTAATTCCCACAGATACGCAGTATTTT. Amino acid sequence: CASSLIPTDTQYF. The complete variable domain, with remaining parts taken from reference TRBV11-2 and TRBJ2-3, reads EAGVAQSPRYKIIEKRQSVAFWCNPISGHATLYWYQQILGQGPKLLIQFQNNGVVDDSQLPKDRFSAERLKGVDSTLKIQPAKLEDSAVYLCASSLIPTDTQYFGPGTRLTVL.

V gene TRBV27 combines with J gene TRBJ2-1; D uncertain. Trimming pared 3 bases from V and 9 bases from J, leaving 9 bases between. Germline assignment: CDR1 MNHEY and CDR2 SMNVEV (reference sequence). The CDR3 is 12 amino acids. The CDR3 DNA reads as TGTGCCAGCAGTTTCTCTCCGGGTGAGCAGTTCTTC. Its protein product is CASSFSPGEQFF.

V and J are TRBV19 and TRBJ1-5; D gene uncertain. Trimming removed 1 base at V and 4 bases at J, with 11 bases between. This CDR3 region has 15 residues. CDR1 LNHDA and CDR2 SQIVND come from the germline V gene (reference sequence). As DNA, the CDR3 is TGTGCCAGTAGTATAGTCGAGTCTGGGAATCAGCCCCAGCATTTT. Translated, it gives CASSIVESGNQPQHF.

CDR3 sequence: CAWSVVRFNEQFF. CDR3 nucleotides: TGTGCCTGGAGTGTGGTCCGGTTCAATGAGCAGTTCTTC. The V call is TRBV30, the J call TRBJ2-1, with D uncertain. Trimming cost V 0 bases and J 6 bases, with 9 bases left between them. This CDR3 has 13 amino acids. Germline V CDR1 and CDR2: GTSNPN, SVGIG (reference sequence).

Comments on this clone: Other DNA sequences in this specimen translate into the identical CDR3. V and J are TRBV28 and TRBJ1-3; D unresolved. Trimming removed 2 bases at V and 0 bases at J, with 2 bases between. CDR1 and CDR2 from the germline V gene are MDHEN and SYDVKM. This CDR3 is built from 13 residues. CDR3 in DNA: TGTGCCAGCAGTTTAACCTCTGGAAACACCATATATTTT. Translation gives CASSLTSGNTIYF.

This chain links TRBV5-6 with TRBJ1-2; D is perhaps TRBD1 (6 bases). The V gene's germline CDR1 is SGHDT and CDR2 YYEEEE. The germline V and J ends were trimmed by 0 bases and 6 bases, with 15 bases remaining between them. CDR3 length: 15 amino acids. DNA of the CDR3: TGTGCCAGCAGCTTGGGGGACACTCTACGAGATGGCTACACCTTC. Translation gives CASSLGDTLRDGYTF.

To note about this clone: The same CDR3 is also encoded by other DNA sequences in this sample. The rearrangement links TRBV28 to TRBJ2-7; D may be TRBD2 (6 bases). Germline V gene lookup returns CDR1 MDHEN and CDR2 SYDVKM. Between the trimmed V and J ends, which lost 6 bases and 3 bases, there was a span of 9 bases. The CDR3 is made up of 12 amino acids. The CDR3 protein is CASSPGVYEQYF. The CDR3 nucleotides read TGTGCCAGCAGCCCGGGGGTCTACGAGCAGTACTTC.

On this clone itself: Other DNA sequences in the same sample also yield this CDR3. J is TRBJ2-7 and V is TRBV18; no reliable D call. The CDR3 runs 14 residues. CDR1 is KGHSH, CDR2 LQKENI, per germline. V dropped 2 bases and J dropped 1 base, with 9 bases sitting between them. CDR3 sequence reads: CASSPTGVSYEQYF. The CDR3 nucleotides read TGTGCCAGCTCACCAACGGGCGTATCCTACGAGCAGTACTTC.

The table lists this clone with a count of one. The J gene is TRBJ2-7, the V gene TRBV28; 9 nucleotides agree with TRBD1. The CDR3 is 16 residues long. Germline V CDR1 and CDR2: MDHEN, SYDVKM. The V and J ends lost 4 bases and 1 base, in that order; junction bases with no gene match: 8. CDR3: CASSCRPGTGSYEQYF. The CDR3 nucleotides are TGTGCCAGCAGTTGCAGACCCGGGACAGGGTCCTACGAGCAGTACTTC.

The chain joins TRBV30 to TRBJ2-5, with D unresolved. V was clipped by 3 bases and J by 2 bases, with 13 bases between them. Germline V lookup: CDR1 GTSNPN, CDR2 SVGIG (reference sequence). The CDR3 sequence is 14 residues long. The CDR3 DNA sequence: TGTGCCTGGAGGGTGGGATATGTTCAAGAGACCCAGTACTTC. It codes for CAWRVGYVQETQYF. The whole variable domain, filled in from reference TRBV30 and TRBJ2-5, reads SQTIHQWPATLVQPVGSPLSLECTVEGTSNPNLYWYRQAAGRGLQLLFYSVGIGQISSEVPQNLSASRPQDRQFILSSKKLLLSDSGFYLCAWRVGYVQETQYFGPGTRLLVL.

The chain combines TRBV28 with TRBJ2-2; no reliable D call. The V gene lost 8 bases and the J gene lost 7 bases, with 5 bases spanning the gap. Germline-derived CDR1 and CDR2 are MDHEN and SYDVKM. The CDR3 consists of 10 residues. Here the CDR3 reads CASGYGELFF. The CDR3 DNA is TGTGCCAGCGGGTACGGGGAGCTGTTTTTT.

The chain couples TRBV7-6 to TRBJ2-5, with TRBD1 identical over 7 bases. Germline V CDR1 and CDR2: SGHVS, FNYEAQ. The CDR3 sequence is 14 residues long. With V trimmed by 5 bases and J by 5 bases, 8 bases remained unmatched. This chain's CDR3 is CASSPDRSWETQYF. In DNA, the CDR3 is TGTGCCAGCAGCCCGGACAGGAGTTGGGAGACCCAGTACTTC. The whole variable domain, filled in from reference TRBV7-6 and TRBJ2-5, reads GAGVSQSPRYKVTKRGQDVALRCDPISGHVSLYWYRQALGQGPEFLTYFNYEAQQDKSGLPNDRFSAERPEGSISTLTIQRTEQRDSAMYRCASSPDRSWETQYFGPGTRLLVL.

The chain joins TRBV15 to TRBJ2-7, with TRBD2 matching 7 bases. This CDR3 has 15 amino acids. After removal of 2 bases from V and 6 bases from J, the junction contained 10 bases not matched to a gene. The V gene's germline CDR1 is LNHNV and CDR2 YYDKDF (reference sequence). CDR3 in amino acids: CATSRTLTSEGEQYF. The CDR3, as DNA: TGTGCCACCAGCAGAACCCTCACTAGCGAGGGCGAGCAGTACTTC.

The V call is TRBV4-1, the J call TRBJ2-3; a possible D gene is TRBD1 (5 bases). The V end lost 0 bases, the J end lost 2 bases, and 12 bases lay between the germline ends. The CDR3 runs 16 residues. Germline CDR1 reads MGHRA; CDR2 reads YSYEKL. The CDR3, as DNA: TGCGCCAGCAGCCAAGATAGGGGAAATCCCACAGATACGCAGTATTTT. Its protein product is CASSQDRGNPTDTQYF.

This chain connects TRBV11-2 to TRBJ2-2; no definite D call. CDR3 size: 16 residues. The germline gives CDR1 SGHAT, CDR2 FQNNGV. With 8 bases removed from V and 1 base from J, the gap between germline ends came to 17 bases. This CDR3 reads CASPILGLGNTGELFF. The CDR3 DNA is TGTGCCAGCCCCATTCTCGGGCTAGGGAACACCGGGGAGCTGTTTTTT.

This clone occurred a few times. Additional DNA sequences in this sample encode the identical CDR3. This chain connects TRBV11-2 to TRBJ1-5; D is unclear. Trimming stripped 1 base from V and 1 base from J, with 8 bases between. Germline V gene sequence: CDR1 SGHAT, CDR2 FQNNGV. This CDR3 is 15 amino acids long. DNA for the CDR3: TGTGCCAGCAGCTTAGGGGCAGCGAGCAATCAGCCCCAGCATTTT. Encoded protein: CASSLGAASNQPQHF.

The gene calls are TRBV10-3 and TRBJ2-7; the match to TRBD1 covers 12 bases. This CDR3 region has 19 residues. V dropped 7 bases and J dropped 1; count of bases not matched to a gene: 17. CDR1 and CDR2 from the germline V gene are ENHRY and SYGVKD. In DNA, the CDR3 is TGTGCCATCACCTCGCCCGGGACAGGGGGCGCGGGGTCGTCCTACGAGCAGTACTTC. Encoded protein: CAITSPGTGGAGSSYEQYF.